This TCR beta chain emerged from a study of blood T cells in healthy people across ages. CDR3 size: 15 residues. V was pared by 1 base and J by 15 bases, with 23 bases between. CDR1 is SGHRS and CDR2 is YFSETQ in the germline V gene. Then a second PCR, running about 6 to 11 cycles, was carried out with a sample-barcoded 5' primer and a J-beta primer mix. TCRdb itself ran the 5' RACE reads through MiXCR, one entry per CDR3 protein. In the table there are under 800,000 distinct CDR3 sequences, approximately 43% of which are singletons. The V call is TRBV5-1, the J call TRBJ2-4; maybe TRBD1 (5 bases). This receptor was obtained from a woman aged 60-75 years in good health. The sample was blood. The CDR3 DNA sequence: TGCGCCAGCAGCTTGTTTTTGACAGATACCTACGAGCTGTACTTC. Translation: CASSLFLTDTYELYF.